This T cell receptor beta chain originates from a study of T cell repertoires in cytomegalovirus infection. Turning to the study itself: As its CMV epitopes, the study selected recently identified HLA-C-restricted and well-studied HLA-B-restricted targets. Matching HLA type, along with CMV infection, was indicated by public TCR beta signatures.

A note on this clonotype: Its antigen is as yet unknown.

The CDR3 runs to 17 residues. Germline CDR1 reads LNHNV; CDR2 reads YYDKDF (reference sequence). Trimming removed 1 base at V and 2 bases at J, with 17 bases between. MiXCR was run by TCRdb on the reads, yielding one entry per CDR3 protein. The repertoire holds some 350,000 distinct CDR3 sequences, 29% seen once, with approximately 20% in the top ten. Overall study results and limits: Ex vivo responses were dominated by HLA-C-restricted CMV-specific TCR beta clonotypes. Based on cumulative public TCR beta family frequency, carriers of CMV plus the relevant HLA were identified.

J is TRBJ1-2 and V is TRBV15, with TRBD1 as a possible D gene (5 bases). The sequence derives from a human donor in good health (CMV status not recorded). Some clones in this sample may be carry-over from other donors' samples. The starting material was cultured PBMCs, obtained from culture after CMV antigen stimulation. Here the CDR3 DNA reads TGTGCCACCAGCAGAGGGGCAGGGAGAGATTCAAACTATGGCTACACCTTC. As protein: CATSRGAGRDSNYGYTF. Combining the CDR3 with reference TRBV15 and TRBJ1-2 gives the whole variable domain DAMVIQNPRYQVTQFGKPVTLSCSQTLNHNVMYWYQQKSSQAPKLLFHYYDKDFNNEADTPDNFQSRRPNTSFCFLDIRSPGLGDTAMYLCATSRGAGRDSNYGYTFGSGTRLTVV.